The rows below give T cell receptor beta chains drawn from one sample of a study of Ad26.COV2.S vaccination and SARS-CoV-2 variants. The table came from immunoSEQ multiplex PCR; TCRdb's copy has only in-frame clones and leaves some out. The sample has around 270,000 clones; around 88% are singletons. The sequencing used peripheral blood, collected in a trial of Ad26.COV2.S vaccine versus placebo. Receptors were obtained from a person between 18 and 65 years old who received the Ad26.COV2.S COVID-19 vaccine or a placebo. Both conserved end residues are part of each CDR3.

CDR3: CASSFQGGQNIQYF
length: 14
V: TRBV5-4

CDR3: CSVAQGAETQYF
length: 12
V: TRBV29-1

CDR3: CASSYATSNTEAFF
length: 14
V: TRBV6-2/TRBV6-3

CDR3: CASSQGDRGTEAFF
length: 14
V: TRBV4-1

CDR3: CASSLVFISTDTQYF
length: 15
V: TRBV5-5

CDR3: CSVQRTGQGYGYTF
length: 14
V: TRBV29-1

CDR3: CSVEGPGGGRETQYF
length: 15
V: TRBV29-1

CDR3: CASRSDRIGGYTF
length: 13
V: TRBV6-5

CDR3: CASSFTGDYGYTF
length: 13
V: TRBV5-1

CDR3: CASSTGRAYYNEQFF
length: 15
V: TRBV6-2/TRBV6-3

CDR3: CASSHRGGNNQPQHF
length: 15
V: TRBV3-1/TRBV3-2

CDR3: CASSQAQVRADTQYF
length: 15
V: TRBV4-1

CDR3: CSTQGTAMNTEAFF
length: 14
V: TRBV29-1

CDR3: CASSPGQINQPQHF
length: 14
V: TRBV18

CDR3: CASSPGTEQFF
length: 11
V: TRBV7-9

CDR3: CASSLAKSGSYEQYF
length: 15
V: TRBV5-4

CDR3: CASVRSGGGTEAFF
length: 14
V: TRBV7-9

CDR3: CASSQVRGRTDTQYF
length: 15
V: TRBV4-2

CDR3: CASSKTGNEKLFF
length: 13
V: TRBV12-3/TRBV12-4

CDR3: CASSHRTNTDTQYF
length: 14
V: TRBV7-3

CDR3: CASSLKGDISGANVLTF
length: 17
V: TRBV7-9

CDR3: CASSLIRTNNSPLHF
length: 15
V: TRBV7-2

CDR3: CASSLERYGSWGQFF
length: 15
V: TRBV5-6

CDR3: CASSLNYAGSGQPQHF
length: 16
V: TRBV7-6

CDR3: CASSWTTSDTGELFF
length: 15
V: TRBV5-1

CDR3: CASSPSQGAGEAFF
length: 14
V: TRBV18

CDR3: CASSLESRLAGGRETQYF
length: 18
V: TRBV13

CDR3: CAWSHRGAGDYGYTF
length: 15
V: TRBV30

CDR3: CASSPVMNRGPDTQYF
length: 16
V: TRBV18

CDR3: CASSESGQGGDQPQHF
length: 16
V: TRBV10-1

CDR3: CASSIRGRRAEAFF
length: 14
V: TRBV19

CDR3: CASSLQAYNEQFF
length: 13
V: TRBV6-2/TRBV6-3

CDR3: CASSFPDRVGNIQYF
length: 15
V: TRBV7-9

CDR3: CASYFSGAYNEQFF
length: 14
V: TRBV28

CDR3: CAISEVGQGRNEQFF
length: 15
V: TRBV10-3